A selection of T cell receptor beta chains follows, all from one sample in a study of cytomegalovirus exposure and HLA in healthy donors. Data came from immunoSEQ multiplex PCR; TCRdb stores just in-frame clones and leaves some out. The table has under 150,000 clones, about four fifths seen once. The material sequenced was PBMCs. These receptors were taken from a woman aged 40 to 50 in good health and CMV-seronegative. Each CDR3 is given with its conserved first and last residue. The D gene is left open where the match is weak. A row's size may be missing; if present it is once, few, many or a size class.

15	TRBV4-3	.	TRBJ1-1	TRBD1	CASSRDRILNTEAFF	TGCGCCAGCAGCCGGGACAGGATTTTGAACACTGAAGCTTTCTTT
11	TRBV30	few	TRBJ1-2	TRBD1	CAIQGARGYTF	TGTGCCATACAGGGGGCTAGGGGCTACACCTTC
15	TRBV5-1	once	TRBJ1-1	.	CASSLVRGPLTEAFF	TGCGCCAGCAGCTTGGTCAGGGGCCCCCTGACGGAAGCTTTCTTT
14	TRBV5-1	.	TRBJ2-7	TRBD1	CASSSQTGPSEQYF	TGCGCCAGCAGCTCACAGACAGGGCCGTCCGAGCAGTACTTC
13	TRBV4-3	.	TRBJ2-7	.	CASSQDQGHEQYF	TGCGCCAGCAGCCAAGATCAGGGTCACGAGCAGTACTTC
16	TRBV5-4	few	TRBJ2-3	TRBD1	CASSSGPQGETDTQYF	TGTGCCAGCAGTTCAGGCCCACAGGGGGAGACAGATACGCAGTATTTT
13	TRBV7-3	.	TRBJ1-6	.	CASSQRQPSPLHF	TGTGCCAGCAGCCAGCGACAGCCATCACCCCTCCACTTT
15	TRBV25-1	.	TRBJ2-2	.	CASSESTLGGGELFF	TGTGCCAGCAGTGAATCGACCCTGGGAGGCGGGGAGCTGTTTTTT
12	TRBV6-5	.	TRBJ1-2	.	CASSPSRYGYTF	TGTGCCAGCAGTCCCTCGCGGTATGGCTACACCTTC
15	TRBV7-9	.	TRBJ1-4	TRBD1	CASSRAGGLNEKLFF	TGTGCCAGCAGCCGAGCAGGGGGACTGAATGAAAAACTGTTTTTT
11	TRBV28	.	TRBJ1-2	TRBD1	CASGTGYGYTF	TGTGCCAGTGGGACAGGCTATGGCTACACCTTC
17	TRBV10-2	.	TRBJ1-1	TRBD1	CASSDPKTGLSGTEAFF	TGCGCCAGCAGTGATCCGAAGACAGGGCTATCGGGCACTGAAGCTTTCTTT
16	TRBV9	.	TRBJ2-3	TRBD2	CASSVGSSGRADTQYF	TGTGCCAGCAGCGTAGGGTCTAGCGGTCGGGCAGATACGCAGTATTTT
16	TRBV13	.	TRBJ1-1	.	CASSLQGRVRNTEAFF	TGTGCCAGCAGCCTCCAAGGGAGGGTTCGGAACACTGAAGCTTTCTTT
13	TRBV29-1	.	TRBJ1-1	.	CSVVGGLNTEAFF	TGCAGCGTTGTGGGGGGGCTGAACACTGAAGCTTTCTTT
17	TRBV4-2	.	TRBJ2-1	TRBD2	CASSQDVWSSGYNEQFF	TGTGCCAGCAGCCAAGATGTCTGGTCTAGCGGATACAATGAGCAGTTCTTC
15	TRBV5-1	.	TRBJ2-7	.	CASSEDSYQLYEQYF	TGCGCCAGCAGCGAGGACAGCTATCAGCTCTACGAGCAGTACTTC
15	TRBV19	once	TRBJ1-2	.	CASSMFGGAVDGYTF	TGTGCCAGTAGTATGTTTGGGGGGGCAGTGGATGGCTACACCTTC
13	TRBV7-9	.	TRBJ2-7	.	CASSSLQVYEQYF	TGTGCCAGCAGCTCCTTACAGGTCTACGAGCAGTACTTC
16	TRBV27	.	TRBJ1-5	TRBD1	CASSLSATGGRQPQHF	TGTGCCAGCAGTTTATCGGCTACAGGGGGCCGGCAGCCCCAGCATTTT
14	TRBV6-5	.	TRBJ1-6	.	CASSWRDYNSPLHF	TGTGCCAGCAGTTGGCGGGACTATAATTCACCCCTCCACTTT
16	TRBV19	.	TRBJ1-2	.	CASSIDQIGQIYGYTF	TGTGCCAGTAGTATAGATCAAATCGGACAGATCTATGGCTACACCTTC
12	TRBV27	.	TRBJ1-4	.	CASSSYGRELFF	TGTGCCAGCAGTTCCTATGGGCGGGAACTGTTTTTT
13	TRBV11-2	.	TRBJ2-7	TRBD1	CASSRGTGNEQYF	TGTGCCAGCAGCAGGGGGACAGGGAACGAGCAGTACTTC
14	TRBV7-9	once	TRBJ1-6	TRBD1	CASSATGDNSPLHF	TGTGCCAGCAGCGCGACAGGGGATAATTCACCCCTCCACTTT
17	TRBV4-1	.	TRBJ1-6	.	CASSQEGYLRGNSPLHF	TGCGCCAGCAGCCAAGAGGGGTACTTGAGGGGGAACTCACCCCTCCACTTT
13	TRBV6-5	once	TRBJ1-3	.	CASGRHSGNTIYF	TGTGCCAGCGGAAGACACTCTGGAAACACCATATATTTT